This T cell receptor beta chain was identified in a study of early stage breast cancer tumors. Study-level background: Of around 15 invasive breast tumors, about a dozen were hormone receptor-positive, HER2-negative. The ER+/PR+/HER2- tumors included eight ductal and a handful of lobular carcinomas.

CDR3 length: 14 residues. V was trimmed by 2 bases and J by 2 bases, leaving 9 bases between them. CDR1 is MNHEY, CDR2 SVGAGI, per germline. This clone was found once. Its cognate antigen is unknown. Regarding the study as a whole: Compared with adjacent normal breast, tumors showed about 2.5-fold denser, more clonal T cells.

Each sample had two DNA replicates, roughly 0.48 ug blood or roughly 1.5 ug tissue. The data were produced by immunoSEQ multiplex PCR, yet TCRdb's version contains in-frame clones alone and is incomplete. The sample carries under 75,000 clones, about three quarters recorded once. The receptor was isolated from a person aged 30 to 40 with breast cancer. The chain recombines TRBV6-5 with TRBJ1-2; D call uncertain. Material: blood. The CDR3 protein is CASSYNGNNYGYTF. The CDR3, as DNA: TGTGCCAGCAGTTACAACGGGAACAACTATGGCTACACCTTC.